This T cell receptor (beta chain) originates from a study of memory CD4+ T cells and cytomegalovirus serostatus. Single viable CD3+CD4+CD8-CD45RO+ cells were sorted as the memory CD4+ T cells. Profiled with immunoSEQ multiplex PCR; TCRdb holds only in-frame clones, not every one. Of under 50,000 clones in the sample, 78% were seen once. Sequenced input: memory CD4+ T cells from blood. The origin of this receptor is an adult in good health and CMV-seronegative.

Here the CDR3 reads CASSFQNEQYF. The CDR3 DNA reads as TGTGCCAGCAGCTTTCAGAACGAGCAGTACTTC. The chain carries TRBV7-8 and TRBJ2-7; D is undetermined. Trimming removed 3 bases at V and 5 bases at J, with 5 bases between. Germline assignment: CDR1 SGHVS and CDR2 FQNEAQ. This CDR3 is 11 amino acids long.